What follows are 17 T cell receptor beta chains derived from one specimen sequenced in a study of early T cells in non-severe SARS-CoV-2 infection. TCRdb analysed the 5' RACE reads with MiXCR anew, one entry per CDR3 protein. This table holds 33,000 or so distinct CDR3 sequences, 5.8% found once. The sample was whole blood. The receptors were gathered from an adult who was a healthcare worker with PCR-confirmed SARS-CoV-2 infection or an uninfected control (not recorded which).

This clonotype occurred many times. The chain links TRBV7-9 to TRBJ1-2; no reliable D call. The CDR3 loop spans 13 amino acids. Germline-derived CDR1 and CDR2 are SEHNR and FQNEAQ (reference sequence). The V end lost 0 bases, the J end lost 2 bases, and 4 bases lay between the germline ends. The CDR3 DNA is TGTGCCAGCAGCTTAGCCCTAAACTATGGCTACACCTTC. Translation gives CASSLALNYGYTF.

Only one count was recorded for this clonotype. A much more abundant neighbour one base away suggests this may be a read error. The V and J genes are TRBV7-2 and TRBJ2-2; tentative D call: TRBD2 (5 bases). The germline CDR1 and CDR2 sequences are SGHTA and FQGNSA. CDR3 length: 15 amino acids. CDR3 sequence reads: CVSSSYPPEAGELFF. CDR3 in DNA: TGTGTCAGCAGCTCCTACCCCCCGGAGGCCGGGGAGCTGTTTTTT.

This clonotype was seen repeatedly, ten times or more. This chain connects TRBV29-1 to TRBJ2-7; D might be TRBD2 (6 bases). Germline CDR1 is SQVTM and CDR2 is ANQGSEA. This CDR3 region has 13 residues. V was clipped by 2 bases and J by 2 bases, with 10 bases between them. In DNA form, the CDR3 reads TGCAGCGTTGAATCCGGACTAACCTACGAGCAGTACTTC. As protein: CSVESGLTYEQYF.

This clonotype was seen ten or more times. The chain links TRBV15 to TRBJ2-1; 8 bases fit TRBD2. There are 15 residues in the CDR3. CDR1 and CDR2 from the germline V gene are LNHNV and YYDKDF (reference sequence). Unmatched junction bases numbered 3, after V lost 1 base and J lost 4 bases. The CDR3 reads CATSRVTSGYNEQFF. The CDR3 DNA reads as TGTGCCACCAGCAGAGTAACTAGCGGTTACAATGAGCAGTTCTTC.

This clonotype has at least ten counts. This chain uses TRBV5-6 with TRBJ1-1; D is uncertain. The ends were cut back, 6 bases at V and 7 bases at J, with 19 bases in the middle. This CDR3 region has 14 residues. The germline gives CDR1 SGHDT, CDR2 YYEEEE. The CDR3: CASIGEGLGSEAFF. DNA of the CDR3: TGTGCCAGCATTGGGGAAGGTTTGGGGAGTGAAGCTTTCTTT.

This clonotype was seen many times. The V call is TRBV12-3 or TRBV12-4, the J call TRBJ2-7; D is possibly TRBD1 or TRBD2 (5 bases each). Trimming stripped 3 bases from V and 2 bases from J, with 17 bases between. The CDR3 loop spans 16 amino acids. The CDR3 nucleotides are TGTGCCAGCAGTTTCTTCTCGGGGCGGAGGACCTACGAGCAGTACTTC. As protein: CASSFFSGRRTYEQYF.

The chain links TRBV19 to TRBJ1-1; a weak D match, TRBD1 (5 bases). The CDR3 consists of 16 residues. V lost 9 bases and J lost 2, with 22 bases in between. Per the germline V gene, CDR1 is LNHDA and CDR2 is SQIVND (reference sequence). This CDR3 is CASTKLPGQGNTEAFF. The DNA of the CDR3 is TGTGCCAGCACGAAGCTCCCGGGGCAGGGTAACACTGAAGCTTTCTTT.

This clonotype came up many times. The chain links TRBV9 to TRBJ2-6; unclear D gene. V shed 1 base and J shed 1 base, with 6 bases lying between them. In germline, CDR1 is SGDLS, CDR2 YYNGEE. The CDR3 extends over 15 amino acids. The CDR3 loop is CASSVPRSGANVLTF. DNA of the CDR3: TGTGCCAGCAGCGTACCACGTTCTGGGGCCAACGTCCTGACTTTC.

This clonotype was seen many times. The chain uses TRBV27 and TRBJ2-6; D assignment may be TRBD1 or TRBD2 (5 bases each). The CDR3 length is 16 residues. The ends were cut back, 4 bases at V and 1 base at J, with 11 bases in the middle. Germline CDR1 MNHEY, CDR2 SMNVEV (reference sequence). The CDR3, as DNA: TGTGCCAGCAGTTCGGGACGTCTATCTGGGGCCAACGTCCTGACTTTC. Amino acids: CASSSGRLSGANVLTF.

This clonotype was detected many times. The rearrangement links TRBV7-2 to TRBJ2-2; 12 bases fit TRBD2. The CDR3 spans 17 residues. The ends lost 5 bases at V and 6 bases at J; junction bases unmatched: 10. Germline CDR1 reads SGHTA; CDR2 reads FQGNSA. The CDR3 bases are TGTGCCAGCAGCCCACTAGCGGGGGGCCCCCGGTCCGGGGAGCTGTTTTTT. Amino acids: CASSPLAGGPRSGELFF.

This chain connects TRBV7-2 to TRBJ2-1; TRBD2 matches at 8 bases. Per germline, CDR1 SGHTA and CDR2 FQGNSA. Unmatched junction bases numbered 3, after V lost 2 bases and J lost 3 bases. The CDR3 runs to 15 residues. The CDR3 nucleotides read TGTGCCAGCAGCTTACGTGGGACTAGCTACAATGAGCAGTTCTTC. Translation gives CASSLRGTSYNEQFF.

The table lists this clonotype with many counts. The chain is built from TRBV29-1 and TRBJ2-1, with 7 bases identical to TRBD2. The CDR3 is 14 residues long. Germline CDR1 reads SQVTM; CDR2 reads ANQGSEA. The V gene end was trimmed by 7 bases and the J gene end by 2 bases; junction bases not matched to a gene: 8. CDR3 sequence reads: CSAGVGGTYNEQFF. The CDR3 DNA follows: TGCAGCGCTGGAGTCGGGGGGACCTACAATGAGCAGTTCTTC.

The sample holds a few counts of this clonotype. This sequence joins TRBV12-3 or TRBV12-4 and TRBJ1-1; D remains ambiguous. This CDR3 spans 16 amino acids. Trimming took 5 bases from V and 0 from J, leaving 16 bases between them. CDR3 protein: CASSTRPGGLNTEAFF. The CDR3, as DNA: TGTGCCAGCAGTACCCGGCCCGGAGGTTTGAACACTGAAGCTTTCTTT.

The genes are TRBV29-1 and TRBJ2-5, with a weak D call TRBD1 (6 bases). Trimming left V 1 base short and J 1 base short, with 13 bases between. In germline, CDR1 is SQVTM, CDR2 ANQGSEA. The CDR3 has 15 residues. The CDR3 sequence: CSVEGQEKSQETQYF. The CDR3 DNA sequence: TGCAGCGTTGAAGGACAGGAAAAATCCCAAGAGACCCAGTACTTC.

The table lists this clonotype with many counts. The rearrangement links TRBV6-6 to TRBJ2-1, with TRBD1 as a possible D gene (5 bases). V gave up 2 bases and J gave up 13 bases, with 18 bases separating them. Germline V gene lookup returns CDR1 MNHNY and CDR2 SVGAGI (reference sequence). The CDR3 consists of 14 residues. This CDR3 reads CASSYRVGPAGQFF. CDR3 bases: TGTGCCAGCAGTTACCGCGTGGGGCCAGCCGGACAGTTCTTC.

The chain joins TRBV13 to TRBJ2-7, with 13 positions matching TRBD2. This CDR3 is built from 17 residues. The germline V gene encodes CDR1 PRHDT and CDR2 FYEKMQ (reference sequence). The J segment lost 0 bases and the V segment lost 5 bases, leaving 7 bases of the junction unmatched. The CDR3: CASSPGTSGVSSYEQYF. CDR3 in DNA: TGTGCCAGCAGCCCAGGGACTAGCGGGGTTAGCTCCTACGAGCAGTACTTC.

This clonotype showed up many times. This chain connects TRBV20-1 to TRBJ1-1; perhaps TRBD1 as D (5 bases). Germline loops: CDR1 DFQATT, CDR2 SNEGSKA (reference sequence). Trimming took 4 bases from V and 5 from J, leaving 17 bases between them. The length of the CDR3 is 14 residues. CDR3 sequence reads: CSAIGEGRRTEAFF. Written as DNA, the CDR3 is TGCAGTGCTATAGGGGAGGGACGGAGAACTGAAGCTTTCTTT.